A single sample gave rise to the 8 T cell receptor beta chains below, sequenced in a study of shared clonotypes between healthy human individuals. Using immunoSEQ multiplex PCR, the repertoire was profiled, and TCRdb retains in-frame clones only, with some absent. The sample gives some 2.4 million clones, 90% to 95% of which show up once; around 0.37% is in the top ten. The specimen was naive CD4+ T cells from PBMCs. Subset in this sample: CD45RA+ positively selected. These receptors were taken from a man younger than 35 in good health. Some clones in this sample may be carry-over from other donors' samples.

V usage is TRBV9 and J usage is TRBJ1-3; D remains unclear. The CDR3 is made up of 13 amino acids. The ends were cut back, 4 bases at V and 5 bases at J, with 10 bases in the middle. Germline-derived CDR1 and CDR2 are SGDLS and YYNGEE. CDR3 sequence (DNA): TGTGCCAGCAGCACCCTAGACAGAAACACCATATATTTT. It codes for CASSTLDRNTIYF.

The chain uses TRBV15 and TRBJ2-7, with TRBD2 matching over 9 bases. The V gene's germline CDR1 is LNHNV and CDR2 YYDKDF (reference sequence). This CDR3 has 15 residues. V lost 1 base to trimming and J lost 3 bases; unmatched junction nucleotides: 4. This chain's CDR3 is CATSRVLAGIYEQYF. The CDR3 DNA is TGTGCCACCAGCAGAGTCCTAGCGGGAATCTACGAGCAGTACTTC.

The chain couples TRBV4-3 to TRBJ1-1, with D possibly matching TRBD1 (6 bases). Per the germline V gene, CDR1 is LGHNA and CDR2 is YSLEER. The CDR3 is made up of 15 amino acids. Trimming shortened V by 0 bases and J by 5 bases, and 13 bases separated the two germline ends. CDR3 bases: TGCGCCAGCAGCCAAGATGCAGGGGCGAGGACTGAAGCTTTCTTT. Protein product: CASSQDAGARTEAFF.

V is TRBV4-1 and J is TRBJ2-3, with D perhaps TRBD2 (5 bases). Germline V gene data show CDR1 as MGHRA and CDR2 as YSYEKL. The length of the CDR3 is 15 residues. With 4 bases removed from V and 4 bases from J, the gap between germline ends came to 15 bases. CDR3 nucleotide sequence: TGCGCCAGCAGCCCGGGCCTTGGAGGAGCAGATACGCAGTATTTT. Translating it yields CASSPGLGGADTQYF.

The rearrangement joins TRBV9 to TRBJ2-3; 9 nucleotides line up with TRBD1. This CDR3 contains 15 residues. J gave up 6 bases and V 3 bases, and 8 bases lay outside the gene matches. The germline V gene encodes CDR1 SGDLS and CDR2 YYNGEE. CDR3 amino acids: CASSATGGPGDTQYF. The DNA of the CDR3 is TGTGCCAGCAGCGCCACAGGGGGCCCTGGGGATACGCAGTATTTT.

The CDR3 reads CASSIFGQVFYGYTF. CDR3 sequence (DNA): TGTGCCAGTAGTATCTTCGGACAGGTCTTCTATGGCTACACCTTC. This chain connects TRBV19 to TRBJ1-2; TRBD1 matches at 7 bases. Trimming at V came to 3 bases and at J to 4 bases, leaving 8 bases not matched to a gene. CDR3 length: 15 residues. The germline gives CDR1 LNHDA, CDR2 SQIVND (reference sequence).

As DNA, the CDR3 is TGTGCCAGCAGTACTAGCGGGAGGGTTAGCACAGATACGCAGTATTTT. Amino acids: CASSTSGRVSTDTQYF. The gene calls are TRBV27 and TRBJ2-3, with 13 bases matching TRBD2. The trim removed 5 bases at V and 0 bases at J, leaving 2 bases unmatched. The germline gives CDR1 MNHEY, CDR2 SMNVEV (reference sequence). The CDR3 contains 16 residues.

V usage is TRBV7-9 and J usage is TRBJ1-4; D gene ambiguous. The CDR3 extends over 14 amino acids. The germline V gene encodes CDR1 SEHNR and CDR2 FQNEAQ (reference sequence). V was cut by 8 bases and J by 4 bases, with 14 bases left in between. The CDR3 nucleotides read TGTGCCAGCTCACGGACTACCAATAATGAAAAACTGTTTTTT. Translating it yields CASSRTTNNEKLFF.